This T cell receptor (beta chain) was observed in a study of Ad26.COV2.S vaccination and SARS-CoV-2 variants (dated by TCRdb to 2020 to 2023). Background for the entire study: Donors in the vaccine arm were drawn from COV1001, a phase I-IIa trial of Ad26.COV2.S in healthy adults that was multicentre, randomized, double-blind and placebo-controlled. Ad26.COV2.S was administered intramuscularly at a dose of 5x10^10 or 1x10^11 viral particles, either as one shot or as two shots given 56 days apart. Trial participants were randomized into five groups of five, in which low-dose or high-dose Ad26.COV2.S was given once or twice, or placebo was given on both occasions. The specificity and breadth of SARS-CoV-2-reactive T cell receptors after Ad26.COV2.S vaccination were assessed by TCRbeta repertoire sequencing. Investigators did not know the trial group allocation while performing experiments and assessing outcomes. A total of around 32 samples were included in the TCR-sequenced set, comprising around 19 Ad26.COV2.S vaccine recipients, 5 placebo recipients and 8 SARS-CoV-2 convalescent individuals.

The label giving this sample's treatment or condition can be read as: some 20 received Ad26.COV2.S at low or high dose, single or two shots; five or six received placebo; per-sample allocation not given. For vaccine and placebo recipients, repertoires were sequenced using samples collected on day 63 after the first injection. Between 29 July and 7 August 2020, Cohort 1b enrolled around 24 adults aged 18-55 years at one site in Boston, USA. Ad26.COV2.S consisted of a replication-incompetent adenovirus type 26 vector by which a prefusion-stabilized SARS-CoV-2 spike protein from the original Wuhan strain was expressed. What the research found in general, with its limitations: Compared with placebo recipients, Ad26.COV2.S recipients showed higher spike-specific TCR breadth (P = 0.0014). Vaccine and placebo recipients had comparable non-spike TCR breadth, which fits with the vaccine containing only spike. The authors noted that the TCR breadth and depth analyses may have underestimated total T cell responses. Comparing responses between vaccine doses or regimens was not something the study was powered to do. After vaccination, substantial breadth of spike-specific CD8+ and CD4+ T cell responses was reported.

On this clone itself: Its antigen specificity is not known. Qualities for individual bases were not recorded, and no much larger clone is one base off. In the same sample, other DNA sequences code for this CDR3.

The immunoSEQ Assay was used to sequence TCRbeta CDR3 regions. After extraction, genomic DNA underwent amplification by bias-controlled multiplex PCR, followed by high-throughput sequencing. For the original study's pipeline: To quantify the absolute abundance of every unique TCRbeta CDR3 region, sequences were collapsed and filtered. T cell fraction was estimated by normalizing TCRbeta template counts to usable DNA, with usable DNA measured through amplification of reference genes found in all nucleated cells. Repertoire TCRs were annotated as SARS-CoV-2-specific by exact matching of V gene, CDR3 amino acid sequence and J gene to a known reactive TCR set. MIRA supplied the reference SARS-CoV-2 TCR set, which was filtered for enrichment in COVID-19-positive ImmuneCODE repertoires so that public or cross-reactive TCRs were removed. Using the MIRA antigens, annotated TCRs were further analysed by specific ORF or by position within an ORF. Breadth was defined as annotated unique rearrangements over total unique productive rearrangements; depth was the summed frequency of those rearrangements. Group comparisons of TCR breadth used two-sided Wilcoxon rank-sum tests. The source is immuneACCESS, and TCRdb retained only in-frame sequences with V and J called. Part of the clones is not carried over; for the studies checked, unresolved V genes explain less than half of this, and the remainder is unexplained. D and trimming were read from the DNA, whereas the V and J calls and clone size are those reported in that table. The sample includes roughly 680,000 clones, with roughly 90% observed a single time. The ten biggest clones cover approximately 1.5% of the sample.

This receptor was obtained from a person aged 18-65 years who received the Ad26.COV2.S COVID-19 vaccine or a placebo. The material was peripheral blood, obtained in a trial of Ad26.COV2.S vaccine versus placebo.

The CDR3 protein: CASSQAYEQYF. The DNA reads TGTGCCAGCAGCCAAGCGTACGAGCAGTACTTC. Recombination connected TRBV14 to TRBJ2-7; no confident D gene assignment can be made. Taken from cysteine to phenylalanine, the CDR3 has 11 residues. Left in the record is the CDR3 DNA by itself, 33 bases read in frame from the first base. In the germline V gene, CDR1 corresponds to SGHDN and CDR2 to FVKESK. Between the V and J ends, shortened by 1 base and 4 bases respectively, the junction contains 2 bases.